Below are 15 T cell receptor beta chains sequenced from a single sample in a study of T-cell reconstitution after alpha-beta-depleted transplantation in children. Unique molecular identifiers were incorporated when the TCRbeta library was constructed. TCRdb passed the PCR reads through MiXCR, listing each CDR3 protein once. The sample lists about a million distinct CDR3 sequences; about 31% were seen once. The material was PBMCs, mostly from graft donor cells, obtained 360 days after TCRalphabeta/CD19-depleted stem cell transplant. All receptors derive from a boy under two years old who had a stem cell transplant for SCID, so the T cells may come from the graft donor.

This clonotype was counted between two and nine times. V gene TRBV7-2 combines with J gene TRBJ2-3; D gene unclear. The CDR3 runs to 14 residues. Between the trimmed V and J ends, which lost 8 bases and 8 bases, there was a span of 20 bases. CDR1 and CDR2 (germline): SGHTA, FQGNSA. This chain's CDR3 is CASGPAPGLGTQYF. The CDR3 coding sequence is TGTGCCAGCGGACCGGCCCCGGGCCTAGGTACGCAGTATTTT.

This clonotype was observed a handful of times. The chain combines TRBV2 with TRBJ2-2; D is tentatively TRBD1 or TRBD2 (7 bases each). Germline lookup yields CDR1 SNHLY and CDR2 FYNNEI. Trimming left V 11 bases short and J 6 bases short, with 16 bases between. There are 13 residues in the CDR3. In DNA form, the CDR3 reads TGTGCCGGGAGGGTGGGGACAGCCGGGGAGCTGTTTTTT. Translated: CAGRVGTAGELFF. Full variable domain (remainder filled in from reference TRBV2 and TRBJ2-2): EPEVTQTPSHQVTQMGQEVILRCVPISNHLYFYWYRQILGQKVEFLVSFYNNEISEKSEIFDDQFSVERPDGSNFTLKIRSTKLEDSAMYFCAGRVGTAGELFFGEGSRLTVL.

The chain links TRBV3-1 to TRBJ2-7; D might be TRBD2 (6 bases). The germline V and J ends were trimmed by 0 bases and 2 bases, with 14 bases remaining between them. Germline CDR1 reads LGHDT; CDR2 reads YNNKEL (reference sequence). This CDR3 is 16 amino acids long. CDR3 in DNA: TGTGCCAGCAGCCAAGATTGGGGACTGGGAACCTACGAGCAGTACTTC. It codes for CASSQDWGLGTYEQYF.

The chain couples TRBV12-3 or TRBV12-4 to TRBJ2-1; D uncertain. V was trimmed by 2 bases and J by 0 bases, leaving 8 bases between them. This CDR3 has 15 residues. CDR3 DNA sequence: TGTGCCAGCAGTTTACGGTCTAGCTCCTACAATGAGCAGTTCTTC. It encodes CASSLRSSSYNEQFF.

There are a few counts of this clonotype. The V and J genes are TRBV28 and TRBJ2-7; D perhaps matches TRBD2 (6 bases). Trimming pared 2 bases from V and 7 bases from J, leaving 12 bases between. In germline, CDR1 is MDHEN, CDR2 SYDVKM. The CDR3 runs 13 residues. CDR3 in DNA: TGTGCCAGCAGTTTAGGAGGGCCCCAGGAGCAGTACTTC. Amino acid sequence: CASSLGGPQEQYF.

CDR3 coding DNA: TGTGCCAGCAGTTTTGTGGCCGGGGCCAACGTCCTGACTTTC. Its protein is CASSFVAGANVLTF. The chain recombines TRBV6-2 or TRBV6-3 with TRBJ2-6; no clear D. The V end lost 4 bases, the J end lost 4 bases, and 8 bases lay between the germline ends. In germline, CDR1 is MNHEY, CDR2 SVGEGT. The length of the CDR3 is 14 residues.

Only a few counts were recorded for this clonotype. CDR3 in DNA: TGTGCCAGCACCCAAACCGGCGGGGGAGATTTCTCATACGAGCAGTACTTC. Amino acid sequence: CASTQTGGGDFSYEQYF. V usage is TRBV12-1 and J usage is TRBJ2-7; the table names TRBD1, a call not compared with the DNA. TRBV12-1 is an annotated pseudogene. The CDR3 has 17 amino acids.

This clonotype was found many times. This chain links TRBV27 with TRBJ1-1; 9 nucleotides match TRBD1. Germline V gives CDR1 MNHEY, CDR2 SMNVEV (reference sequence). The trim removed 1 base at V and 0 bases at J, leaving 6 bases unmatched. CDR3 length: 17 amino acids. The CDR3 loop is CASSLFGDRVMNTEAFF. The DNA for the CDR3 is TGTGCCAGCAGTTTATTCGGGGACAGGGTGATGAACACTGAAGCTTTCTTT.

This clonotype has a handful of counts. The chain couples TRBV5-1 to TRBJ1-1; TRBD1 matches 7 bases. The V and J ends lost 2 bases and 1 base, in that order; junction bases with no gene match: 5. The CDR3 totals 15 residues. CDR1 and CDR2 from the germline V gene are SGHRS and YFSETQ. CDR3 protein: CASSFQQGTNTEAFF. The CDR3 nucleotides read TGCGCCAGCAGCTTCCAACAGGGGACGAACACTGAAGCTTTCTTT.

This clonotype was seen a handful of times. The chain carries TRBV2 and TRBJ2-1; possible D gene TRBD1, 7 bases. The CDR3 contains 15 residues. Trimming took off 4 bases at V and 4 bases at J, with 14 bases between the two ends. CDR1 is SNHLY, CDR2 FYNNEI, per germline. As DNA, the CDR3 is TGTGCCAGCAGTGTCGGAGGGGGCAGATACAATGAGCAGTTCTTC. It yields the protein CASSVGGGRYNEQFF.

This clonotype was detected a few times. The chain recombines TRBV29-1 with TRBJ2-1; perhaps TRBD2 as D (6 bases). V lost 4 bases and J 2 bases, leaving 12 bases between the germline ends. The CDR3 is 14 residues long. The germline V gene encodes CDR1 SQVTM and CDR2 ANQGSEA. CDR3 sequence: CSVAGLAAYNEQFF. The CDR3 nucleotides are TGCAGCGTTGCGGGACTCGCAGCCTACAATGAGCAGTTCTTC.

V and J are TRBV29-1 and TRBJ2-5; D ambiguous. The CDR3 spans 12 residues. The V end was cut by 4 bases, the J end by 1 base, with 7 bases between. Germline lookup yields CDR1 SQVTM and CDR2 ANQGSEA. The CDR3 loop reads CSVVGSQETQYF. The CDR3 bases are TGCAGCGTTGTGGGCAGCCAAGAGACCCAGTACTTC.

This clonotype has just a few counts. J is TRBJ1-2 and V is TRBV2; D is uncertain. The CDR3 loop spans 13 amino acids. Trimming removed 8 bases from V and 8 bases from J, with 18 bases in between. CDR1 SNHLY and CDR2 FYNNEI come from the germline V gene. The CDR3 loop reads CASGTLDSRGYTF. CDR3 nucleotide sequence: TGTGCCAGCGGTACTTTGGACTCCCGCGGCTACACCTTC.

This clonotype has more than one count but fewer than ten. The chain carries TRBV20-1 and TRBJ2-1; 10 bases align to TRBD2. Germline-derived CDR1 and CDR2 are DFQATT and SNEGSKA (reference sequence). The CDR3 has 15 amino acids. Germline trimming cut 1 base from V and 5 bases from J; bases unmatched to any gene: 5. The CDR3 loop reads CSARVTGLAHNEQFF. The DNA for the CDR3 is TGCAGTGCTAGAGTCACGGGACTAGCGCACAATGAGCAGTTCTTC.

In this sample, this clonotype turned up a few times. The chain recombines TRBV15 with TRBJ2-1, with 8 bases that match TRBD1. The length of the CDR3 is 15 residues. The ends lost 4 bases at V and 7 bases at J; junction bases unmatched: 9. Looked up from germline, CDR1 is LNHNV and CDR2 is YYDKDF (reference sequence). CDR3 residues: CATSTPGTGINEQFF. DNA for the CDR3: TGTGCCACCAGCACCCCGGGGACAGGAATTAATGAGCAGTTCTTC.